These 20 T cell receptor beta chains were all obtained from the same sample, sequenced in a study of T-cell memory formation after mild COVID-19. TCRdb redid the calling of the 5' RACE reads with MiXCR, one entry per CDR3 protein. The table includes 250,000 to 350,000 distinct CDR3 sequences, 15% to 20% detected once. The specimen was PBMCs or a T cell subset sorted from them (not recorded which). The receptors come from a man between 18 and 29 years old who had mild COVID-19 (a few samples of this study predate the infection). Cell type and time point are not known.

This clonotype was seen a handful of times. V usage is TRBV6-5 and J usage is TRBJ2-3; 10 nucleotides line up with TRBD2. J gave up 6 bases and V 0 bases, and 6 bases lay outside the gene matches. In germline, CDR1 is MNHEY, CDR2 SVGAGI. This CDR3 contains 16 residues. CDR3 sequence reads: CASSYSGSGGADTQYF. CDR3 sequence (DNA): TGTGCCAGCAGTTACTCTGGAAGCGGGGGGGCGGATACGCAGTATTTT.

A few counts support this clonotype. The V and J genes are TRBV6-1 and TRBJ1-2; a possible D gene is TRBD1 (5 bases). Trimming took 0 bases from V and 3 from J, leaving 8 bases between them. This CDR3 is built from 14 residues. Germline assignment: CDR1 MNHNS and CDR2 SASEGT. CDR3: CASSEARAYYGYTF. CDR3 in DNA: TGTGCCAGCAGTGAAGCCAGGGCGTACTATGGCTACACCTTC.

This clonotype has more than one count but fewer than ten. V is TRBV12-3 or TRBV12-4 and J is TRBJ2-2; perhaps TRBD2 as D (7 bases). CDR3 length: 15 residues. Between the trimmed V and J ends, which lost 3 bases and 6 bases, there was a span of 14 bases. The CDR3 loop is CASSFVAGAAGELFF. The CDR3 region has the DNA TGTGCCAGCAGTTTCGTTGCGGGGGCGGCCGGGGAGCTGTTTTTT.

This clonotype has a single count. The chain carries TRBV2 and TRBJ2-5, with D perhaps TRBD2 (6 bases). Germline CDR1 and CDR2: SNHLY and FYNNEI. V was cut by 5 bases and J by 4 bases, with 14 bases left in between. There are 14 residues in the CDR3. The CDR3 spells CASSPDLRGETQYF. DNA for the CDR3: TGTGCCAGCAGTCCGGACTTGCGGGGAGAGACCCAGTACTTC.

This chain connects TRBV6-5 to TRBJ2-3; D could derive from TRBD1 or TRBD2 (5 bases each). Germline loops: CDR1 MNHEY, CDR2 SVGAGI. The V end lost 2 bases, the J end lost 8 bases, and 14 bases lay between the germline ends. The CDR3 is 14 residues long. The CDR3 sequence is CASSYGTLRGTQYF. As DNA, the CDR3 is TGTGCCAGCAGTTACGGGACGCTGAGGGGTACGCAGTATTTT.

The chain is built from TRBV5-1 and TRBJ2-5; tentative D call: TRBD1 (6 bases). The germline CDR1 and CDR2 sequences are SGHRS and YFSETQ. The V end was cut by 5 bases, the J end by 3 bases, with 14 bases between. The CDR3 is 14 amino acids. CDR3 in amino acids: CASSRETGKETQYF. The CDR3 DNA sequence: TGCGCCAGCAGTCGCGAAACAGGGAAAGAGACCCAGTACTTC.

V gene TRBV7-6 combines with J gene TRBJ1-6, with D tentatively TRBD1 (5 bases). This CDR3 has 14 residues. CDR1 and CDR2 (germline): SGHVS, FNYEAQ. Trimming took off 2 bases at V and 7 bases at J, with 9 bases between the two ends. CDR3 sequence reads: CASSLMGPNSPLHF. Here the CDR3 DNA reads TGTGCCAGCAGCTTAATGGGGCCGAATTCACCCCTCCACTTT.

This clonotype came up a few times. The chain employs TRBV18 and TRBJ1-1; D remains unclear. The CDR3 runs to 15 residues. CDR1 KGHSH and CDR2 LQKENI come from the germline V gene. Deletions cut 2 bases from V and 7 bases from J, with 17 bases between. The CDR3, as DNA: TGTGCCAGCTCACCAGCGAGGGCGAGTAAAAGTGAAGCTTTCTTT. The encoded protein is CASSPARASKSEAFF.

This rearrangement joins TRBV4-3 to TRBJ1-2; the match to TRBD1 covers 9 bases. Germline V gene data show CDR1 as LGHNA and CDR2 as YSLEER. Germline trimming cut 2 bases from V and 8 bases from J; bases unmatched to any gene: 6. This CDR3 comprises 14 residues. The CDR3 loop is CASSQTQGARGYTF. For the CDR3, the DNA is TGCGCCAGCAGCCAAACACAGGGGGCGCGCGGCTACACCTTC.

This clonotype came up a few times. This sequence joins TRBV9 and TRBJ2-3, with 12 bases aligning to TRBD2. CDR3 size: 17 residues. V was clipped by 4 bases and J by 3 bases; unmatched bases: 9. Looked up from germline, CDR1 is SGDLS and CDR2 is YYNGEE. CDR3 sequence: CASSPRLAGVLTDTQYF. CDR3 bases: TGTGCCAGCAGCCCCCGACTAGCGGGGGTCCTGACAGATACGCAGTATTTT.

This clonotype was seen a handful of times. The genes are TRBV5-1 and TRBJ1-5, with D possibly being TRBD1 (5 bases). Trimming removed 5 bases at V and 3 bases at J, with 12 bases between. This CDR3 region has 14 residues. Germline CDR1 reads SGHRS; CDR2 reads YFSETQ. CDR3 protein: CASSRDGDNQPQHF. The CDR3 bases are TGCGCCAGCAGTCGGGACGGGGACAATCAGCCCCAGCATTTT.

There are a few counts of this clonotype. The chain recombines TRBV6-5 with TRBJ1-6; no clear D. The CDR3 loop spans 12 amino acids. The germline V and J ends were trimmed by 5 bases and 9 bases, with 8 bases remaining between them. The germline V gene has CDR1 MNHEY and CDR2 SVGAGI. CDR3 sequence: CASSPGRSPLHF. The CDR3 DNA reads TGTGCCAGCAGTCCAGGACGTTCACCCCTCCACTTT.

This clonotype was seen more than once but under ten times. The chain couples TRBV15 to TRBJ2-3; 14 bases align to TRBD2. CDR1 LNHNV and CDR2 YYDKDF come from the germline V gene (reference sequence). The length of the CDR3 is 16 residues. With 4 bases clipped from V and 6 bases from J, the junction kept 6 bases outside the gene matches. The chain's CDR3 is CATSTRLAGGSDTQYF. The CDR3 nucleotides read TGTGCCACCAGCACTAGACTAGCGGGGGGGTCCGATACGCAGTATTTT.

This chain joins TRBV7-7 and TRBJ2-2; tentative D call: TRBD1 (6 bases). The CDR3 consists of 14 residues. Trimming left V 5 bases short and J 7 bases short, with 14 bases between. Germline V gene sequence: CDR1 SSHAT, CDR2 FNYEAQ (reference sequence). This CDR3 is CASSQGTGIGELFF. The CDR3 nucleotides read TGTGCCAGCAGCCAGGGGACCGGAATCGGGGAGCTGTTTTTT.

The chain uses TRBV20-1 and TRBJ1-6; TRBD1 matches at 7 bases. CDR1 is DFQATT, CDR2 SNEGSKA, per germline (reference sequence). CDR3 length: 13 amino acids. V lost 6 bases and J lost 6; bases outside the gene matches: 5. The CDR3 DNA sequence: TGCAGTGCAAGACAGGGCTCTAATTCACCCCTCCACTTT. Protein: CSARQGSNSPLHF.

V and J are TRBV6-2 or TRBV6-3 and TRBJ2-7; D not certain. Trimming left V 5 bases short and J 4 bases short, with 9 bases between. The CDR3 runs 12 residues. The germline gives CDR1 MNHEY, CDR2 SVGEGT. The CDR3 DNA sequence: TGTGCCAGCAGTGTACAGAGTTACGAGCAGTACGTC. Translation gives CASSVQSYEQYV.

The sample holds a few counts of this clonotype. The rearrangement joins TRBV27 to TRBJ2-3, with 8 bases fitting TRBD2. The ends lost 8 bases at V and 4 bases at J; junction bases unmatched: 11. Germline V gene sequence: CDR1 MNHEY, CDR2 SMNVEV (reference sequence). CDR3 length equals 15 residues. CDR3 protein: CASSPGGGLADTQYF. DNA of the CDR3: TGTGCCAGCTCACCCGGGGGGGGCCTGGCAGATACGCAGTATTTT.

This clonotype was observed many times. The rearrangement joins TRBV4-1 to TRBJ1-5; D gene uncertain. V shed 1 base and J shed 5 bases, with 18 bases lying between them. The germline V gene encodes CDR1 MGHRA and CDR2 YSYEKL. CDR3 length: 17 residues. CDR3 sequence: CASSQAGWPVKDQPQHF. CDR3 DNA: TGCGCCAGCAGCCAAGCGGGTTGGCCAGTAAAAGATCAGCCCCAGCATTTT.

The V call is TRBV7-9, the J call TRBJ2-1, with D perhaps given as TRBD1 or TRBD2 (5 bases each). The length of the CDR3 is 15 residues. Germline V gene data show CDR1 as SEHNR and CDR2 as FQNEAQ (reference sequence). Trimming shortened V by 4 bases and J by 0 bases, and 10 bases separated the two germline ends. The CDR3 loop reads CASSWDVSSYNEQFF. The CDR3, as DNA: TGTGCCAGCAGCTGGGACGTCAGCTCCTACAATGAGCAGTTCTTC.

This sequence joins TRBV7-2 and TRBJ2-3; TRBD1 matches 7 bases. Trimming took 5 bases from V and 6 from J; bases not matched to a gene: 8. The germline gives CDR1 SGHTA, CDR2 FQGNSA. The CDR3 sequence is 14 residues long. The CDR3 reads CASSPRQGRDTQYF. The CDR3 DNA reads TGTGCCAGCAGCCCCCGACAGGGAAGGGATACGCAGTATTTT.